The following is a T cell receptor (beta chain) sequence with its context. Its specificity is unknown. It was template switching that added a universal primer site, and there were unique molecular identifiers on the cDNA. Via MiXCR, TCRdb re-called the 5' RACE reads, giving one row per CDR3 protein. The repertoire includes 300,000 to 400,000 distinct CDR3 sequences, 9% to 15% of them detected once, and approximately 7.5% sits in the top ten. The data are from a study of identical twins. CDR1 is DFQATT and CDR2 is SNEGSKA in the germline V gene (reference sequence). CDR3 length: 17 residues. V lost 2 bases to trimming and J lost 6 bases, with 26 bases between them. Study results and caveats: Excess sharing by twins proved weaker in beta out-of-frame sequences. The same donors were not followed; conclusions instead depended on cross-sectional statistical analysis.

Among all donors, each was a healthy Caucasian. The data were also submitted as part of a second study, on yellow fever vaccine responses in identical twins.

The sample comprised CD8+ T cells sorted from blood. The chain combines TRBV20-1 with TRBJ2-7; tentatively, D is TRBD1 (6 bases). This clonotype originated in a woman aged 18-29 years in good health. The CDR3 spells CSARRPPDRPTLVEQYF. As DNA, the CDR3 is TGCAGTGCTAGAAGGCCCCCAGACAGGCCCACCCTTGTCGAGCAGTACTTC.